The 22 T cell receptor beta chains reported below all come from one sample, sequenced in a study of CD8 T cells in ankylosing spondylitis. Study results and caveats: Made up of under 10 highly homologous variants, a TCR beta motif appeared characteristic of ankylosing spondylitis blood.

TCRdb called the 5' RACE reads again in MiXCR, with one record for every CDR3 protein. The sample consists of under 850,000 distinct CDR3 sequences, 15% to 20% of them appearing once. Their recognized antigens are unknown. The sequenced sample was blood, either unsorted or a sorted T cell fraction (not recorded which). The receptors derive from a male donor with ankylosing spondylitis.

The table lists this clonotype with many counts. This chain connects TRBV12-3 or TRBV12-4 to TRBJ2-3; possible D gene TRBD2, 5 bases. CDR3 length equals 15 residues. The V and J ends lost 6 bases and 0 bases respectively, with 13 bases between them. The CDR3 DNA reads as TGTGCCAGCAGCTCCGGGGAGACTAGCACAGATACGCAGTATTTT. It codes for CASSSGETSTDTQYF.

This chain links TRBV9 with TRBJ2-3; 7 nucleotides match TRBD1. V shed 0 bases and J 5 bases; nucleotides not matched to a gene: 9. There are 16 residues in the CDR3. CDR1 is SGDLS, CDR2 YYNGEE, per germline. In DNA, the CDR3 is TGTGCCAGCAGCGTAGTCCCAGGGGGTTCGAAAGATACGCAGTATTTT. It specifies CASSVVPGGSKDTQYF.

The rearrangement uses TRBV3-1 and TRBJ2-1; D call uncertain. There are 12 residues in the CDR3. CDR1 is LGHDT and CDR2 is YNNKEL in the germline V gene (reference sequence). V dropped 3 bases and J dropped 9 bases, with 9 bases sitting between them. CDR3 protein: CASSQDLLEQFF. Here the CDR3 DNA reads TGTGCCAGCAGCCAGGATCTACTTGAGCAGTTCTTC.

This clonotype showed up just a few times. The rearrangement links TRBV5-6 to TRBJ2-1, with TRBD1 matching 7 bases. The CDR3 is 12 amino acids. CDR1 is SGHDT, CDR2 YYEEEE, per germline. V trimming: 6 bases; J trimming: 7 bases; junction bases outside the gene matches: 4. CDR3 region: CASNGDRNEQFF. Here the CDR3 DNA reads TGTGCCAGCAACGGGGACAGAAATGAGCAGTTCTTC. Drawing the rest from reference TRBV5-6 and TRBJ2-1, the complete variable domain is DAGVTQSPTHLIKTRGQQVTLRCSPKSGHDTVSWYQQALGQGPQFIFQYYEEEERQRGNFPDRFSGHQFPNYSSELNVNALLLGDSALYLCASNGDRNEQFFGPGTRLTVL.

This clonotype was seen repeatedly, ten times or more. The rearrangement links TRBV10-2 to TRBJ1-1; the D is unclear. This CDR3 is built from 13 residues. Germline V CDR1 and CDR2: WSHSY, SAAADI. The ends were cut back, 5 bases at V and 1 base at J, with 8 bases in the middle. CDR3 amino acids: CASSKGGNTEAFF. Here the CDR3 DNA reads TGCGCCAGCAGTAAGGGTGGGAACACTGAAGCTTTCTTT.

A few counts support this clonotype. One end of the junction fails to match germline, which may point to a read error. The chain combines TRBV7-3 with TRBJ2-2; 7 bases match TRBD2. The germline CDR1 and CDR2 sequences are SGHTA and FQGTGA. The CDR3 is made up of 16 amino acids. This CDR3 is CASSPTLLANTGELFF. CDR3 nucleotides: TGTGCCAGCAGCCCCACCTTACTAGCGAATACCGGGGAGCTGTTTTTT.

Of note for this clonotype: A much larger clone lies one base from this, so it may be a read error. This sequence joins TRBV20-1 and TRBJ1-1, with D hard to call. The CDR3 runs to 11 residues. The germline V and J ends were trimmed by 6 bases and 11 bases, with 16 bases remaining between them. The germline V gene has CDR1 DFQATT and CDR2 SNEGSKA (reference sequence). The CDR3 sequence: CSARPAEEAFF. The CDR3 DNA follows: TGCAGTGCGAGGCCGGCGGAGGAGGCTTTCTTT.

CDR3 region: CASSTSTGGAEAFF. The CDR3 DNA reads TGTGCCAGTAGTACCTCAACAGGGGGAGCTGAAGCTTTCTTT. The J gene is TRBJ1-1, the V gene TRBV19, with 8 nucleotides matching TRBD1. Germline CDR1 LNHDA, CDR2 SQIVND (reference sequence). CDR3 length: 14 residues. The V segment lost 4 bases and the J segment 6 bases; nucleotides outside the gene matches: 7.

This chain joins TRBV5-1 and TRBJ1-2, with D hard to call. V dropped 0 bases and J dropped 2 bases, with 5 bases sitting between them. CDR1 is SGHRS and CDR2 is YFSETQ in the germline V gene. The CDR3 length is 13 residues. CDR3 bases: TGCGCCAGCAGCTTGGAGGACAACTATGGCTACACCTTC. Translation gives CASSLEDNYGYTF.

A few counts support this clonotype. This chain connects TRBV5-4 to TRBJ2-4; 10 bases match TRBD1. Germline CDR1 SGHNT, CDR2 YYREEE (reference sequence). The V segment lost 0 bases and the J segment 6 bases; nucleotides outside the gene matches: 6. The CDR3 runs to 16 residues. This CDR3 is CASSLVGGTGANIQYF. The CDR3 DNA sequence: TGTGCCAGCAGCTTGGTTGGGGGGACAGGGGCAAACATTCAGTACTTC.

This clonotype showed up just a few times. The chain combines TRBV7-2 with TRBJ2-7; the D is unclear. V lost 4 bases, J lost 3 bases, and 10 bases lay in between. Germline CDR1 is SGHTA and CDR2 is FQGNSA. This CDR3 has 13 amino acids. The CDR3 DNA reads as TGTGCCAGCAGCTCGCTGCCCTACTACGAGCAGTACTTC. It codes for CASSSLPYYEQYF.

The V gene is TRBV5-1, the J gene TRBJ2-5, with 9 bases identical to TRBD2. Germline CDR1 and CDR2: SGHRS and YFSETQ. The trim removed 4 bases at V and 5 bases at J, leaving 18 bases unmatched. The CDR3 contains 18 residues. Here the CDR3 DNA reads TGCGCCAGCAGCCGCCAACCTTCCGGGACTAGCTTTGCGGAGACCCAGTACTTC. This codes for CASSRQPSGTSFAETQYF.

J is TRBJ2-6 and V is TRBV6-5, with D hard to call. V lost 4 bases to trimming and J lost 0 bases, with 4 bases between them. Germline lookup yields CDR1 MNHEY and CDR2 SVGAGI. The CDR3 is 14 residues long. The CDR3 sequence is CASSSNSGANVLTF. The DNA for the CDR3 is TGTGCCAGCAGTTCAAACTCTGGGGCCAACGTCCTGACTTTC.

In its sample, this clonotype was seen a few times. The J gene is TRBJ1-2, the V gene TRBV25-1; TRBD1 matches at 8 bases. V was clipped by 10 bases and J by 8 bases; unmatched bases: 9. The CDR3 contains 12 residues. The germline V gene encodes CDR1 MGHDK and CDR2 SYGVNS. The DNA for the CDR3 is TGTGCCACCCAGGGGGCTTATCAGGGCTACACCTTC. This gives the protein CATQGAYQGYTF.

This sequence joins TRBV5-1 and TRBJ1-1; TRBD1 might be the D (6 bases). This CDR3 contains 18 residues. Trimming left V 4 bases short and J 10 bases short, with 32 bases between. Looked up from germline, CDR1 is SGHRS and CDR2 is YFSETQ. The CDR3 nucleotides read TGCGCCAGCAGCCCCGCTGGGGGGCGTCGGGATGGCCCACTCATAGCTTTCTTT. This encodes CASSPAGGRRDGPLIAFF.

This clonotype was seen more than once but under ten times. The rearrangement links TRBV28 to TRBJ2-3; the D is unclear. The CDR3 consists of 15 residues. Trimming pared 6 bases from V and 0 bases from J, leaving 13 bases between. The germline V gene encodes CDR1 MDHEN and CDR2 SYDVKM. CDR3: CASRPVEPSTDTQYF. CDR3 bases: TGTGCCAGCAGGCCCGTAGAACCTAGCACAGATACGCAGTATTTT.

The chain links TRBV12-3 or TRBV12-4 to TRBJ2-5, with D perhaps matching TRBD1 or TRBD2 (5 bases each). This CDR3 is built from 14 residues. Trimming removed 5 bases at V and 2 bases at J, with 12 bases between. The CDR3 reads CASSHSWGQETQYF. The DNA for the CDR3 is TGTGCCAGCAGTCACAGCTGGGGGCAAGAGACCCAGTACTTC.

This clonotype was recorded only once. The chain employs TRBV5-1 and TRBJ2-5; TRBD2 aligns across 8 bases. Germline CDR1 and CDR2: SGHRS and YFSETQ. The V segment lost 7 bases and the J segment 2 bases; nucleotides outside the gene matches: 10. The CDR3 has 15 residues. The CDR3 DNA is TGCGCCAGCTGCCTAGAAGCGGGGGCACAAGAGACCCAGTACTTC. The encoded protein is CASCLEAGAQETQYF.

This chain connects TRBV25-1 to TRBJ1-1; D not certain. V lost 1 base and J lost 1, with 7 bases in between. There are 14 residues in the CDR3. From germline, CDR1 is MGHDK and CDR2 SYGVNS. The CDR3 bases are TGTGCCAGCAGTGAATGGGGTGGGAACACTGAAGCTTTCTTT. This sequence encodes CASSEWGGNTEAFF.

This clonotype was recorded a few times. The chain links TRBV20-1 to TRBJ1-1; D ambiguous. CDR1 and CDR2 from the germline V gene are DFQATT and SNEGSKA (reference sequence). With 4 bases removed from V and 12 bases from J, the gap between germline ends came to 15 bases. This CDR3 comprises 11 residues. The DNA for the CDR3 is TGCAGTGCTACTTTCTCCGAACACCCTTTCTTT. Protein product: CSATFSEHPFF.

This clonotype came up a few times. V usage is TRBV20-1 and J usage is TRBJ2-4; D perhaps matches TRBD2 (6 bases). The CDR3 runs 16 residues. CDR1 DFQATT and CDR2 SNEGSKA come from the germline V gene (reference sequence). V lost 0 bases and J lost 1, with 13 bases in between. The CDR3 loop is CSARDRPSVAKNIQYF. The CDR3 nucleotides read TGCAGTGCTAGAGACCGCCCTAGCGTGGCCAAAAACATTCAGTACTTC.

This clonotype was counted many times. This chain connects TRBV7-2 to TRBJ2-7, with D possibly being TRBD1 (5 bases). V shed 2 bases and J shed 1 base, with 6 bases lying between them. This CDR3 spans 13 amino acids. The germline gives CDR1 SGHTA, CDR2 FQGNSA. The CDR3 reads CASSLPGSYEQYF. CDR3 bases: TGTGCCAGCAGCTTACCAGGGTCCTACGAGCAGTACTTC.